A selection of T cell receptor beta chains follows, all from one sample in a study of blood T cell repertoires in COVID-19. The repertoire was sequenced with immunoSEQ multiplex PCR; TCRdb's copy has only in-frame clones and lacks some. In the table there are roughly 180,000 clones, around four fifths of which are singletons. Sample: PBMCs or T cells enriched from blood (not recorded which). The receptors shown here come from a woman aged 50 to 65 in a cohort exposed to, infected with or recovered from COVID-19 (not recorded which). Both conserved end residues are part of each CDR3. Fields, in order: D gene, V gene, J gene, clone size, CDR3 protein, CDR3 DNA. The D gene is left open where the match is weak. Not all rows give a size; the values are once, few, many and, for expanded clones, a class.

d_call: TRBD2
v_call: TRBV10-3
j_call: TRBJ2-3
clone_size: -
cdr3_aa: CAIRKSGTSGIGAGDTQYF
cdr3_nt: TGTGCCATCAGGAAATCCGGGACTAGCGGGATTGGGGCGGGAGATACGCAGTATTTT

d_call: -
v_call: TRBV12-5
j_call: TRBJ1-1
clone_size: -
cdr3_aa: CASGLGTKQGGDTEAFF
cdr3_nt: TGTGCTAGTGGTTTGGGAACTAAACAGGGTGGGGACACTGAAGCTTTCTTT

d_call: TRBD2
v_call: TRBV18
j_call: TRBJ2-5
clone_size: -
cdr3_aa: CASSPPSGLAGVGTQYF
cdr3_nt: TGTGCCAGCTCACCACCGAGCGGATTAGCGGGAGTAGGGACCCAGTACTTC

d_call: -
v_call: TRBV6-9
j_call: TRBJ2-3
clone_size: -
cdr3_aa: CASSWYYPRGTDTQYF
cdr3_nt: TGTGCCAGCAGTTGGTACTATCCCAGGGGCACAGATACGCAGTATTTT

d_call: TRBD2
v_call: TRBV28
j_call: TRBJ2-7
clone_size: -
cdr3_aa: CASSYRAGYEQYF
cdr3_nt: TGTGCCAGCAGTTACAGAGCGGGGTACGAGCAGTACTTC

d_call: TRBD1
v_call: TRBV18
j_call: TRBJ1-6
clone_size: -
cdr3_aa: CASSPRGGSPPLHF
cdr3_nt: TGTGCCAGCTCACCAAGAGGGGGCAGTCCACCCCTCCACTTT

d_call: -
v_call: TRBV28
j_call: TRBJ2-3
clone_size: once
cdr3_aa: CASRPWGGTDTQYF
cdr3_nt: TGTGCCAGCCGCCCTTGGGGGGGCACAGATACGCAGTATTTT

d_call: TRBD1
v_call: TRBV6-5
j_call: TRBJ2-1
clone_size: -
cdr3_aa: CASSPAGGEQFF
cdr3_nt: TGTGCCAGCAGTCCCGCAGGGGGTGAGCAGTTCTTC

d_call: -
v_call: TRBV3-1/TRBV3-2
j_call: TRBJ1-1
clone_size: -
cdr3_aa: CASSPIRDTEAFF
cdr3_nt: TGTGCCAGCAGCCCGATTCGGGACACTGAAGCTTTCTTT

d_call: TRBD2
v_call: TRBV18
j_call: TRBJ2-3
clone_size: -
cdr3_aa: CASSGPGTSGTDTQYF
cdr3_nt: TGTGCCAGCTCAGGGCCCGGGACTAGCGGCACAGATACGCAGTATTTT

d_call: -
v_call: TRBV5-6
j_call: TRBJ2-3
clone_size: -
cdr3_aa: CASASTGEGRDTQYF
cdr3_nt: TGTGCCAGCGCTTCTACGGGAGAGGGGAGGGATACGCAGTATTTT

d_call: -
v_call: TRBV7-3
j_call: TRBJ2-7
clone_size: -
cdr3_aa: CASSLSGGRNEQYF
cdr3_nt: TGTGCCAGCAGCTTATCTGGGGGCAGGAACGAGCAGTACTTC

d_call: TRBD1
v_call: TRBV5-6
j_call: TRBJ2-7
clone_size: -
cdr3_aa: CASSPTDRDEQYF
cdr3_nt: TGTGCCAGCAGCCCCACGGACAGGGACGAGCAGTACTTC

d_call: -
v_call: TRBV20-1
j_call: TRBJ2-5
clone_size: -
cdr3_aa: CSASLSLATQETQYF
cdr3_nt: TGCAGTGCTAGTCTCTCTCTAGCTACGCAAGAGACCCAGTACTTC

d_call: TRBD1
v_call: TRBV9
j_call: TRBJ1-6
clone_size: -
cdr3_aa: CASSVRTGNNSPLHF
cdr3_nt: TGTGCCAGCAGCGTCCGGACAGGGAATAATTCACCCCTCCACTTT

d_call: TRBD1
v_call: TRBV7-3
j_call: TRBJ2-5
clone_size: -
cdr3_aa: CASSPQGAVQETQYF
cdr3_nt: TGTGCCAGCAGCCCCCAGGGGGCGGTTCAAGAGACCCAGTACTTC

d_call: -
v_call: TRBV28
j_call: TRBJ2-3
clone_size: -
cdr3_aa: CASTPGGDLLGTQYF
cdr3_nt: TGTGCCAGCACCCCCGGCGGCGACCTTTTAGGTACGCAGTATTTT

d_call: -
v_call: TRBV9
j_call: TRBJ2-1
clone_size: -
cdr3_aa: CASSVVRAEGDEQFF
cdr3_nt: TGTGCCAGCAGCGTAGTCCGAGCCGAGGGCGATGAGCAGTTCTTC

d_call: TRBD2
v_call: TRBV11-1
j_call: TRBJ2-1
clone_size: -
cdr3_aa: CASSLAIAGGQDNEQFF
cdr3_nt: TGTGCCAGCAGCTTAGCTATAGCGGGAGGGCAGGACAATGAGCAGTTCTTC

d_call: TRBD1
v_call: TRBV5-1
j_call: TRBJ1-6
clone_size: -
cdr3_aa: CASSSQGETSSPLHF
cdr3_nt: TGCGCCAGCAGCTCACAGGGGGAGACTAGTTCACCCCTCCACTTT